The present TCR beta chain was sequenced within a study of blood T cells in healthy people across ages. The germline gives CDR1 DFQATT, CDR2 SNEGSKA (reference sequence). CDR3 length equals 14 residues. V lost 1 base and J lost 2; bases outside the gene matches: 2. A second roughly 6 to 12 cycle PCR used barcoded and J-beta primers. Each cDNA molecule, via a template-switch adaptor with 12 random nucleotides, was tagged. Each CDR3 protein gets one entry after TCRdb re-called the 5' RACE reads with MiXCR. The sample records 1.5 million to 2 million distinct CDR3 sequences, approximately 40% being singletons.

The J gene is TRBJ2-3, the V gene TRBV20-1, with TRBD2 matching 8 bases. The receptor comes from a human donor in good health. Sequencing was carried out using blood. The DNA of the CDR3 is TGCAGTGCTAGAGCAGCGGGGGTCACAGATACGCAGTATTTT. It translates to CSARAAGVTDTQYF.